The entry below gives a single TCR beta chain sequence along with its context. The data derive from a study of regulatory T cells in long-lasting Graves disease. Relying on iRepertoire HTBI primers and Arm-PCR of CDR3 regions, the team built TCR beta libraries. TCRdb used MiXCR to reprocess the multiplex PCR reads, holding one entry per CDR3 protein. The data show 360,000 or so distinct CDR3 sequences, 16% seen once. Germline assignment: CDR1 SGHVS and CDR2 FNYEAQ. V was clipped by 1 base and J by 3 bases; unmatched bases: 5. There are 15 residues in the CDR3. The time point denotes: newly diagnosed GD, antithyroid drugs for less than 3 months. The TCR library used RNA extracted from PBMCs. Separately, the same data were catalogued under a study of T cells in Graves' hyperthyroidism and ophthalmopathy. Turning to that study: TCR CDR3 regions were first amplified by RT-PCR with HTBI primers.

The rearrangement joins TRBV7-6 to TRBJ2-7; TRBD2 matches at 8 bases. The sequence was collected from a middle-aged man with Graves disease. The source material was peripheral blood mononuclear cells (PBMCs), sampled at new diagnosis, from a patient treated with antithyroid drugs. CDR3 sequence (DNA): TGTGCCAGCAGCTTAGGAATTAGCGGGATCTACGAGCAGTACTTC. Protein product: CASSLGISGIYEQYF. The entire variable domain, with the rest obtained from reference TRBV7-6 and TRBJ2-7, is as follows: GAGVSQSPRYKVTKRGQDVALRCDPISGHVSLYWYRQALGQGPEFLTYFNYEAQQDKSGLPNDRFSAERPEGSISTLTIQRTEQRDSAMYRCASSLGISGIYEQYFGPGTRLTVT.